A selection of T cell receptor beta chains follows, all from one sample in a study of identical twins. TCRdb re-called the 5' RACE reads with MiXCR, one entry per CDR3 protein. This table holds roughly 500,000 distinct CDR3 sequences, approximately 22% found once. These data also formed part of another study, on T cells expressing NK-cell markers.

The source material was CD4+ T cells sorted from blood. Source of these receptors: a woman between 18 and 29 years old in good health. Both conserved end residues are part of each CDR3. The D gene is left open where the match is weak. Not all rows give a size; the values are once, few, many and, for expanded clones, a class.

j_gene,d_gene,v_gene,abundance,len,CDR3nt,CDR3aa
TRBJ2-6,-,TRBV6-2/TRBV6-3,few,12,TGTGCCACCCGCACTGGGGCCAACGTCCTGACTTTC,CATRTGANVLTF
TRBJ2-1,-,TRBV6-2/TRBV6-3,-,11,TGTGCCAGCAGTTGGCCTAATGAGCAGTTCTTC,CASSWPNEQFF
TRBJ1-2,-,TRBV7-9,-,14,TGTGCCAGCAGCTCCGGGCCGAGGGTCTATGGCTACACCTTC,CASSSGPRVYGYTF
TRBJ1-5,-,TRBV20-1,-,13,TGCAGTGCTCAGGACAGACAAAATCAGCCCCAGCATTTT,CSAQDRQNQPQHF
TRBJ2-1,-,TRBV7-2,few,11,TGTGCCAGCAGCTCGGTAGTTGAGCAGTTCTTC,CASSSVVEQFF
TRBJ2-1,-,TRBV9,-,15,TGTGCCAGCAGCGTTACAGTCGCAGGTAGGAATGAGCAGTTCTTC,CASSVTVAGRNEQFF
TRBJ1-1,TRBD1,TRBV12-3/TRBV12-4,few,13,TGTGCCAGCACCGACAGGGGCAAAACTGAAGCTTTCTTT,CASTDRGKTEAFF
TRBJ1-1,-,TRBV20-1,-,12,TGCAGTGCTAGAAGCGGGCACACTGAAGCTTTCTTT,CSARSGHTEAFF
TRBJ1-5,TRBD1,TRBV10-3,few,13,TGTGCCATCAGTGGACAGGGCGATCAGCCCCAGCATTTT,CAISGQGDQPQHF
TRBJ1-6,-,TRBV20-1,-,13,TGCAGTGCTCTGTCCGGGGCTGATTCACCCCTCCACTTT,CSALSGADSPLHF
TRBJ2-7,TRBD1,TRBV27,-,14,TGTGCCAGCAGCCGGACAGGGGGCTTCTACGAGCAGTACTTC,CASSRTGGFYEQYF
TRBJ1-1,-,TRBV29-1,-,12,TGCAGCGCCCTCCTCGCGGGGGATGAAGCTTTCTTT,CSALLAGDEAFF
TRBJ1-2,-,TRBV12-3/TRBV12-4,few,14,TGTGCCAGCAGTTTCTTATGGGACGGGGCAGGCTACACCTTC,CASSFLWDGAGYTF
TRBJ2-2,-,TRBV6-1,-,16,TGTGCCAGCAGTGAAGCCGCGGGATGGAGGTCCGGGGAGCTGTTTTTT,CASSEAAGWRSGELFF
TRBJ1-2,TRBD1,TRBV12-3/TRBV12-4,-,15,TGTGCCAGCAGTCCGACAGGGCGCGGAGGGGGTGGCTACACCTTC,CASSPTGRGGGGYTF
TRBJ2-2,-,TRBV4-1,-,17,TGCGCCAGCAGCGGATGGCCCCTCAGGGAAAACACCGGGGAGCTGTTTTTT,CASSGWPLRENTGELFF
TRBJ2-2,TRBD2,TRBV30,-,15,TGTGCCTGGAGTGGGACTAGCGGGAACACCGGGGAGCTGTTTTTT,CAWSGTSGNTGELFF
TRBJ2-2,-,TRBV20-1,few,13,TGCAGTGCTAGAGAGGAGATCACCGGGGAGCTGTTTTTT,CSAREEITGELFF
TRBJ2-3,-,TRBV6-4,few,14,TGTGCCAGCAAAATGGCGTTCAGCACAGATACGCAGTATTTT,CASKMAFSTDTQYF
TRBJ2-1,-,TRBV6-2/TRBV6-3,few,12,TGTGCCAGCAGTTATGTCTACAATGAGCAGTTCTTC,CASSYVYNEQFF
TRBJ2-2,-,TRBV5-8,few,15,TGTGCCAGCAGCCGCGACACCCGCCGTCCCGGGGAGCTGTTTTTT,CASSRDTRRPGELFF
TRBJ2-3,TRBD2,TRBV9,-,17,TGTGCCAGCAGCGGGGGGGAACTAGCGGGAGAAGGGGGTACGCAGTATTTT,CASSGGELAGEGGTQYF
TRBJ2-7,TRBD1,TRBV20-1,-,16,TGCAGTGCTAGTGACCGTAGGACAGGGGTATCCTACGAGCAGTACTTC,CSASDRRTGVSYEQYF
TRBJ2-3,-,TRBV20-1,few,12,TGCAGTGTTAGACAGAGCACAGATACGCAGTATTTT,CSVRQSTDTQYF
TRBJ2-3,TRBD2,TRBV5-1,many,16,TGCGCCAGCAGCCGTCCCGGGACTAGCGGGAGATATACGCAGTATTTT,CASSRPGTSGRYTQYF
TRBJ2-1,-,TRBV7-9,few,15,TGTGCCAGCAGCCAAAAAGCGTTATCCTACAATGAGCAGTTCTTC,CASSQKALSYNEQFF
TRBJ2-1,-,TRBV10-3,-,13,TGTGCCATCAACTTCTTGCCGGGCGGTGAGCAGTTCTTC,CAINFLPGGEQFF
TRBJ2-3,-,TRBV20-1,-,15,TGCAGTGCTAGTAGATCTCACTCTAGCACAGATACGCAGTATTTT,CSASRSHSSTDTQYF
TRBJ1-1,-,TRBV12-3/TRBV12-4,few,14,TGTGCCAGCAGTTTGGACGGGTTGGCCACTGAAGCTTTCTTT,CASSLDGLATEAFF
TRBJ2-1,TRBD2,TRBV24-1,-,16,TGTGCCACCAGTGATACGACTAGCGGGACATTTGGTGAGCAGTTCTTC,CATSDTTSGTFGEQFF
TRBJ2-2,TRBD2,TRBV10-3,few,15,TGTGCCATCAGTGATCAGCGGGAGGGCGGCGGGGAGCTGTTTTTT,CAISDQREGGGELFF
TRBJ2-1,-,TRBV10-3,-,11,TGTGCCATCAGCTACTACAATGAGCAGTTCTTC,CAISYYNEQFF
TRBJ2-1,-,TRBV12-3/TRBV12-4,many,13,TGTGCCAGCAGTTTGGCTAGCGACGATGAGCAGTTCTTC,CASSLASDDEQFF
TRBJ2-3,-,TRBV10-3,few,11,TGTGCCATCAGAATCACAGATACGCAGTATTTT,CAIRITDTQYF
TRBJ2-6,-,TRBV6-1,few,15,TGTGCCAGCTTATACAGGAGCAGCGGGGCCAACGTCCTGACTTTC,CASLYRSSGANVLTF
TRBJ1-2,-,TRBV6-1,few,14,TGTGCCAGCAGTGAAGAGGAGGCTAACTATGGCTACACCTTC,CASSEEEANYGYTF
TRBJ2-1,TRBD2,TRBV27,-,17,TGTGCCAGCAGTCCGAGGACTAGCGGGAGGGTTGACGATGAGCAGTTCTTC,CASSPRTSGRVDDEQFF
TRBJ2-3,TRBD2,TRBV5-6,-,15,TGTGCCAGCAGCCATCGGGGGGGTAGCACAGATACGCAGTATTTT,CASSHRGGSTDTQYF
TRBJ1-4,-,TRBV27,-,15,TGTGCCAGCAGTCGTGGGGATGGTGGGAATGAAAAACTGTTTTTT,CASSRGDGGNEKLFF
TRBJ2-1,-,TRBV7-2,-,14,TGTGCCAGCAGCTTAGCCTCCGCTGGGTATGAGCAGTTCTTC,CASSLASAGYEQFF
TRBJ2-1,-,TRBV10-2,few,15,TGCGCCAGCATGCCACCCCGGGTTACACACAATGAGCAGTTCTTC,CASMPPRVTHNEQFF
TRBJ2-3,-,TRBV28,-,12,TGTGCCAGCAGGGCGCCGCCAGATACGCAGTATTTT,CASRAPPDTQYF